This T cell receptor (beta chain) was identified during a study of cytomegalovirus exposure and HLA in healthy donors. Study-wide results and caveats: High specificity and sensitivity for cytomegalovirus status were reported for the classifier. The study designated 150 to 200 TCR beta chains cytomegalovirus-associated.

A note on this clone: Antigen specificity is unknown.

Assay used: immunoSEQ multiplex PCR; TCRdb lists only in-frame clones, some missing. The table lists a few hundred thousand clones, 70% to 90% of them singletons. The sample consisted of PBMCs. The origin of this receptor is a woman aged 18-35 years in good health and CMV-seronegative.

CDR3 nucleotides: TGTGCCAGCAGCTTAGAAATAGGGGCTGGAAACACCATATATTTT. Protein sequence: CASSLEIGAGNTIYF. The V and J genes are TRBV7-6 and TRBJ1-3; D might be TRBD1 (5 bases). Trimming stripped 1 base from V and 2 bases from J, with 9 bases between. The germline CDR1 and CDR2 sequences are SGHVS and FNYEAQ. This CDR3 has 15 amino acids.